The 9 T cell receptor beta chains below were found in one sample sequenced in a study of cytomegalovirus exposure and HLA in healthy donors (dated by TCRdb to the late 2010s). Libraries came from the immunoSEQ multiplex PCR assay. For the multiplex PCR, a mixture combining 60 forward primers for TCR Vbeta segments and 13 reverse primers for TCR Jbeta segments was used. In its TCRdb copy, this immuneACCESS table keeps in-frame sequences only and misses some clones. Where compared with another copy, unresolved V genes explain less than half of these, and the others have no known cause. The table for this sample lists 120,000 or so clones; 70% to 80% of them were counted only once. The leading ten clones occupy under 5% of the sample. The sequenced sample was PBMCs. These receptors were taken from a man aged 35 to 55 in good health and CMV-seropositive.

This clone was counted only a few times. The chain links TRBV19 to TRBJ2-1; perhaps TRBD2 as D (5 bases). This CDR3 region has 13 residues. From germline, CDR1 is LNHDA and CDR2 SQIVND (reference sequence). V was clipped by 3 bases and J by 5 bases, with 8 bases between them. The DNA for the CDR3 is TGTGCCAGTAGTATCGGGATAAACAATGAGCAGTTCTTC. Protein: CASSIGINNEQFF.

This chain uses TRBV7-9 with TRBJ1-5; possibly TRBD1 for D (6 bases). CDR3 length equals 15 residues. Deletions cut 8 bases from V and 4 bases from J, with 18 bases between. Germline CDR1 and CDR2: SEHNR and FQNEAQ (reference sequence). The CDR3 here is CASALGTGRNQPQHF. The CDR3 DNA reads as TGTGCCAGCGCGTTGGGAACAGGGAGAAATCAGCCCCAGCATTTT.

V is TRBV5-1 and J is TRBJ2-1; possibly TRBD1 for D (6 bases). This CDR3 region has 15 residues. Trimming took 4 bases from V and 8 from J, leaving 19 bases between them. CDR1 is SGHRS, CDR2 YFSETQ, per germline. CDR3 region: CASSADRSRNDEQFF. The CDR3 nucleotides are TGCGCCAGCAGCGCCGACAGGTCCCGGAACGATGAGCAGTTCTTC.

J is TRBJ1-1 and V is TRBV5-4, with TRBD1 matching over 8 bases. V was clipped by 5 bases and J by 4 bases; unmatched bases: 10. The CDR3 runs 15 residues. Germline V CDR1 and CDR2: SGHNT, YYREEE (reference sequence). CDR3 sequence (DNA): TGTGCCAGCAGACCAGGGGGCTCTGGGACCACTGAAGCTTTCTTT. Translated: CASRPGGSGTTEAFF.

The chain employs TRBV28 and TRBJ2-7, with TRBD2 as a possible D gene (5 bases). Trimming took 6 bases from V and 1 from J, leaving 10 bases between them. Germline CDR1 and CDR2: MDHEN and SYDVKM. The CDR3 consists of 13 residues. The CDR3 DNA follows: TGTGCCAGCAGCCCAGGACTTTCCTACGAGCAGTACTTC. It is translated as CASSPGLSYEQYF.

The chain joins TRBV6-5 to TRBJ2-7; a possible D gene is TRBD1 (6 bases). The CDR3 is 14 amino acids. V was trimmed by 0 bases and J by 4 bases, leaving 10 bases between them. CDR1 MNHEY and CDR2 SVGAGI come from the germline V gene. CDR3: CASSYSGTPYEQYF. Written as DNA, the CDR3 is TGTGCCAGCAGTTACTCTGGGACACCTTACGAGCAGTACTTC.

The sample holds one count of this clone. This chain links TRBV19 with TRBJ1-4; D is unclear. V was trimmed by 8 bases and J by 8 bases, leaving 12 bases between them. The CDR3 is 12 residues long. In germline, CDR1 is LNHDA, CDR2 SQIVND (reference sequence). The CDR3 reads CASAGGVEKLFF. The CDR3 DNA follows: TGTGCCAGTGCCGGCGGGGTGGAAAAACTGTTTTTT.

The rearrangement joins TRBV6-1 to TRBJ2-1, with 13 bases that match TRBD2. Germline V gene sequence: CDR1 MNHNS, CDR2 SASEGT. The CDR3 runs to 15 residues. The trim removed 6 bases at V and 7 bases at J, leaving 6 bases unmatched. CDR3 sequence reads: CASSQTSGGANEQFF. In DNA, the CDR3 is TGTGCCAGCAGCCAAACTAGCGGGGGGGCAAATGAGCAGTTCTTC.

This rearrangement joins TRBV5-6 to TRBJ1-2; the D gene is possibly TRBD1 (5 bases). This CDR3 is built from 14 residues. Germline CDR1 SGHDT, CDR2 YYEEEE. V dropped 1 base and J dropped 8 bases, with 15 bases sitting between them. The CDR3 here is CASSLYRTDTGYTF. The CDR3 DNA follows: TGTGCCAGCAGCTTGTACAGGACCGACACAGGCTACACCTTC.